This T cell receptor (beta chain) was found in a study of identifying expanded T cells in peripheral blood. Study-wide results and caveats: Differentially abundant clones: 0.95 to 1.5 between replicates, approximately 16 at two to three weeks, 19 to 20 at four.

Trimming shortened V by 4 bases and J by 8 bases, and 20 bases separated the two germline ends. CDR1 and CDR2 from the germline V gene are LNHDA and SQIVND (reference sequence). The CDR3 sequence is 15 residues long. Libraries were prepared by immunoSEQ multiplex PCR; TCRdb keeps only in-frame clonotypes and omits some of them. The sample holds 60,000 to 70,000 clones; around four fifths are singletons and the top ten take approximately 19%. Concerning this clone itself: Antigen: not known.

V usage is TRBV19 and J usage is TRBJ1-2, with D unclear. The sequenced material came from blood. The sequence came from a person between 18 and 75 years old in good health. Written as DNA, the CDR3 is TGTGCCAGTAGTACGGACGGACGGCTTAAGGGCGGCTACACCTTC. It is translated as CASSTDGRLKGGYTF.